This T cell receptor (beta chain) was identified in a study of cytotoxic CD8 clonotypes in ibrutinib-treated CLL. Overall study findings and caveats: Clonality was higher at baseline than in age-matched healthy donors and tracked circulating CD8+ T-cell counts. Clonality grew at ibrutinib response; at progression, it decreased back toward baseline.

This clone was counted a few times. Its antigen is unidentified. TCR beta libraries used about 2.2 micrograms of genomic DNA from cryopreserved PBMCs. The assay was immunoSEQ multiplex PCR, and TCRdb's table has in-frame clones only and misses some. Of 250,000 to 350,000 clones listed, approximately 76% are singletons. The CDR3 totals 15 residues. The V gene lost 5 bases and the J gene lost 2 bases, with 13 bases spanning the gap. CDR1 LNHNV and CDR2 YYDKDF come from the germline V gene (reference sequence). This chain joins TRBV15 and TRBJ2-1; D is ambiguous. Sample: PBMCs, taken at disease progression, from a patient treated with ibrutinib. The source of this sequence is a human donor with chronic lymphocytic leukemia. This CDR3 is CATSVGPSAYNEQFF. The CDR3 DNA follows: TGTGCCACCAGCGTAGGCCCGAGTGCCTACAATGAGCAGTTCTTC.